This entry describes one T cell receptor beta chain. The data originate from a study of siplizumab effects on memory and regulatory T cells. Profiled with immunoSEQ multiplex PCR; TCRdb holds only in-frame clones, not every one. The data show approximately 70,000 clones, with about 90% seen just once and more than 25% held by the top ten. The length of the CDR3 is 13 residues. The V end was cut by 6 bases, the J end by 1 base, with 9 bases between. Germline V gives CDR1 ENHRY, CDR2 SYGVKD. Sequenced material: CD8+ T cells sorted from blood. The TCR originated in a human donor in good health. The chain carries TRBV10-3 and TRBJ1-1; tentative D call: TRBD1 (6 bases). CDR3 residues: CAIRDSQNTEAFF. The CDR3 DNA sequence: TGTGCCATCAGGGACAGCCAGAACACTGAAGCTTTCTTT.